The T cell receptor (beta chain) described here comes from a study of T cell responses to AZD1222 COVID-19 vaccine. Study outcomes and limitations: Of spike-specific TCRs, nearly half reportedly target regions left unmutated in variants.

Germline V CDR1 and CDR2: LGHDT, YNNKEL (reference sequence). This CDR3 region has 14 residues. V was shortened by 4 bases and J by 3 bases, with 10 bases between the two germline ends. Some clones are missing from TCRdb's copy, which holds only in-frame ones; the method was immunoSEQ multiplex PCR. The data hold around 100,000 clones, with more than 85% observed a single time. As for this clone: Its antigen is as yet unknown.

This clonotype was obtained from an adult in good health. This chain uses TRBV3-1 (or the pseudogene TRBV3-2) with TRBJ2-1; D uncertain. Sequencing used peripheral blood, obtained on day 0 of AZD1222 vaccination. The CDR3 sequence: CASSPWADYNEQFF. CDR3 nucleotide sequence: TGTGCCAGCAGCCCCTGGGCAGACTACAATGAGCAGTTCTTC.